Each of the 11 T cell receptor beta chains below was sequenced from the same sample in a study of blood T cell repertoires in COVID-19. The repertoire was sequenced with immunoSEQ multiplex PCR; TCRdb's copy has only in-frame clones and lacks some. The sample has some 31,000 clones; roughly nine tenths are singletons. Sequenced material: peripheral blood. The receptors shown here come from a man in his 70s with active COVID-19.

The chain combines TRBV7-2 with TRBJ2-3; D might be TRBD1 (5 bases). Trimming took 2 bases from V and 4 from J, leaving 16 bases between them. This CDR3 is built from 16 residues. Germline values: CDR1 SGHTA, CDR2 FQGNSA. The CDR3 DNA is TGTGCCAGCAGCTTAACATTGGTGCAGGGCTCAGATACGCAGTATTTT. It encodes CASSLTLVQGSDTQYF.

The V call is TRBV7-2, the J call TRBJ2-5; 8 bases are shared with TRBD2. The CDR3 has 17 amino acids. Germline V gives CDR1 SGHTA, CDR2 FQGNSA. The ends lost 1 base at V and 7 bases at J; junction bases unmatched: 14. Written as DNA, the CDR3 is TGTGCCAGCAGCTTAGGAGGCCGCCCAGCGGGGGTTGCGACCCAGTACTTC. Protein product: CASSLGGRPAGVATQYF.

The sample holds one count of this clone. This chain uses TRBV2 with TRBJ1-1; 10 nucleotides match TRBD1. This CDR3 has 15 residues. Germline V CDR1 and CDR2: SNHLY, FYNNEI. V dropped 6 bases and J dropped 1; count of bases not matched to a gene: 5. CDR3 amino acids: CASRDRTGGNTEAFF. The CDR3 nucleotides read TGTGCCAGCAGGGACCGGACAGGGGGGAACACTGAAGCTTTCTTT.

The sample holds a few counts of this clone. The rearrangement links TRBV30 to TRBJ2-7, with D possibly being TRBD1 (5 bases). Per the germline V gene, CDR1 is GTSNPN and CDR2 is SVGIG (reference sequence). The CDR3 loop spans 11 amino acids. V gave up 4 bases and J gave up 3 bases, with 7 bases separating them. The CDR3 region is CAWTDSYEQYF. Written as DNA, the CDR3 is TGTGCCTGGACCGACAGCTACGAGCAGTACTTC. Combining the CDR3 with reference TRBV30 and TRBJ2-7 gives the whole variable domain SQTIHQWPATLVQPVGSPLSLECTVEGTSNPNLYWYRQAAGRGLQLLFYSVGIGQISSEVPQNLSASRPQDRQFILSSKKLLLSDSGFYLCAWTDSYEQYFGPGTRLTVT.

This clone showed up just once. This sequence joins TRBV18 and TRBJ2-4; D may be TRBD2 (6 bases). Germline V gives CDR1 KGHSH, CDR2 LQKENI. The CDR3 is 16 amino acids. Between the trimmed V and J ends, which lost 5 bases and 3 bases, there was a span of 17 bases. CDR3 loop: CASSSTREPDKNIQYF. CDR3 nucleotide sequence: TGTGCCAGCTCATCTACCCGGGAGCCGGACAAAAACATTCAGTACTTC. The full variable domain, completed using reference TRBV18 and TRBJ2-4, is NAGVMQNPRHLVRRRGQEARLRCSPMKGHSHVYWYRQLPEEGLKFMVYLQKENIIDESGMPKERFSAEFPKEGPSILRIQQVVRGDSAAYFCASSSTREPDKNIQYFGAGTRLSVL.

This rearrangement joins TRBV4-3 to TRBJ2-1, with 16 nucleotides matching TRBD2. Germline CDR1 is LGHNA and CDR2 is YSLEER. The CDR3 runs to 21 residues. Germline trimming cut 0 bases from V and 3 bases from J; bases unmatched to any gene: 11. The CDR3 coding sequence is TGCGCCAGCAGCCAAGACCCTGGGGTGGGACTAGCGGGAGGGCTCTACAATGAGCAGTTCTTC. This sequence encodes CASSQDPGVGLAGGLYNEQFF.

The chain links TRBV9 to TRBJ2-1; TRBD1 matches 8 bases. Per the germline V gene, CDR1 is SGDLS and CDR2 is YYNGEE. This CDR3 spans 13 amino acids. Trimming removed 3 bases from V and 5 bases from J; junction bases left unmatched: 1. The CDR3 bases are TGTGCCAGCAGCGGGACAGGGAACAATGAGCAGTTCTTC. Protein product: CASSGTGNNEQFF.

The chain employs TRBV10-1 and TRBJ1-1, with D maybe TRBD1 (6 bases). The V end was cut by 2 bases, the J end by 10 bases, with 11 bases between. The CDR3 has 12 residues. The germline V gene encodes CDR1 WNHNN and CDR2 SYGVQD (reference sequence). CDR3 in DNA: TGCGCCAGCAGTGAGGGGGCCAGGGGAGCTTTCTTT. Its translation: CASSEGARGAFF.

CDR3 protein: CASSQEMTGARFPYEQYF. For the CDR3, the DNA is TGCGCCAGCAGCCAAGAAATGACAGGGGCACGTTTCCCCTACGAGCAGTACTTC. The chain carries TRBV4-3 and TRBJ2-7; 8 bases map to TRBD1. This CDR3 has 18 amino acids. The junction had 12 bases not matched to a gene; V was cut back by 0 bases and J by 2 bases. Germline V lookup: CDR1 LGHNA, CDR2 YSLEER.

The rearrangement joins TRBV4-1 to TRBJ1-1; 7 positions match TRBD1. CDR3 length equals 16 residues. CDR1 is MGHRA, CDR2 YSYEKL, per germline. The ends lost 4 bases at V and 7 bases at J; junction bases unmatched: 15. CDR3 in DNA: TGCGCCAGCAGCCGTGCGGGACAGTCGAACCGGATTGAAGCTTTCTTT. It encodes CASSRAGQSNRIEAFF.

The chain combines TRBV5-1 with TRBJ2-3; D is possibly TRBD2 (6 bases). The CDR3 consists of 14 residues. CDR1 and CDR2 (germline): SGHRS, YFSETQ. V dropped 7 bases and J dropped 2 bases, with 14 bases sitting between them. CDR3 region: CASSSGTPTDTQYF. In DNA form, the CDR3 reads TGCGCCAGCTCCTCCGGGACTCCCACAGATACGCAGTATTTT.